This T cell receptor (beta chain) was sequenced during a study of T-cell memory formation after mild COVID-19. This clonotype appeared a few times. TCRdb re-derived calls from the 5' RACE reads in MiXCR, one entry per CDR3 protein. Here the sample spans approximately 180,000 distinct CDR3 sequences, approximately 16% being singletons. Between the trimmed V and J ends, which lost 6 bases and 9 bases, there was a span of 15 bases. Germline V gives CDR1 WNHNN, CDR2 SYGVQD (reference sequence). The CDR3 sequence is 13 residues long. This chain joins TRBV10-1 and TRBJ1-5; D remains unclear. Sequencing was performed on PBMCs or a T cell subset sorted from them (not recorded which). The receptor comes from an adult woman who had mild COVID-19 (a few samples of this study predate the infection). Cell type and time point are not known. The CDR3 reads CASSPEARRPQHF. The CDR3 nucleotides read TGCGCCAGCAGCCCCGAGGCGAGGAGGCCCCAGCATTTT.